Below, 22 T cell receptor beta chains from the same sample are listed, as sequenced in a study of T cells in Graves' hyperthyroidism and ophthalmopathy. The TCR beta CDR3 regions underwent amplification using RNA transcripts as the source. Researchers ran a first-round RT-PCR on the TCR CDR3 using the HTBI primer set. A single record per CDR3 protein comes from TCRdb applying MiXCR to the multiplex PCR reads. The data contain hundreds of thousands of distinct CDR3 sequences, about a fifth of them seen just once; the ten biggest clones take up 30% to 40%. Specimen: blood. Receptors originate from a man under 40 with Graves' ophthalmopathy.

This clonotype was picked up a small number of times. Written as DNA, the CDR3 is TGTGCCAGCAGGCAGCAGGTTGGCAATGAGCAGTTCTTC. The encoded protein is CASRQQVGNEQFF. The chain carries TRBV5-4 and TRBJ2-1; D not certain. The germline V and J ends were trimmed by 5 bases and 6 bases, with 12 bases remaining between them. The CDR3 extends over 13 amino acids. Germline lookup yields CDR1 SGHNT and CDR2 YYREEE (reference sequence).

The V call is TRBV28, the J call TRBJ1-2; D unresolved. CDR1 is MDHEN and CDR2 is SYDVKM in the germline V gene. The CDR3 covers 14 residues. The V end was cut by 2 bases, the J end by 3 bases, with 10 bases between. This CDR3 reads CASSLEGFYYGYTF. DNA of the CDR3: TGTGCCAGCAGTTTAGAGGGTTTTTACTATGGCTACACCTTC.

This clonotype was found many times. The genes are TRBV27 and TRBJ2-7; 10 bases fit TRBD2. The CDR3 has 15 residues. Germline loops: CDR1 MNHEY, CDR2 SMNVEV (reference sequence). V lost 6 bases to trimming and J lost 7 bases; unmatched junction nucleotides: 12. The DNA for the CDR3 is TGTGCCAGCAGCCCCAGAGGGGAACTAGCGGGGGAGCAGTACTTC. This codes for CASSPRGELAGEQYF.

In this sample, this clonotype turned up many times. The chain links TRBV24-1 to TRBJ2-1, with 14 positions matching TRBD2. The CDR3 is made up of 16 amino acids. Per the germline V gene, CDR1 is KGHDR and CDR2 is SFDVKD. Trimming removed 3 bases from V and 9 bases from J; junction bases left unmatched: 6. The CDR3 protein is CATSDPGTSGRTEQFF. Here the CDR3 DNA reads TGTGCCACCAGTGATCCAGGGACTAGCGGGAGAACTGAGCAGTTCTTC.

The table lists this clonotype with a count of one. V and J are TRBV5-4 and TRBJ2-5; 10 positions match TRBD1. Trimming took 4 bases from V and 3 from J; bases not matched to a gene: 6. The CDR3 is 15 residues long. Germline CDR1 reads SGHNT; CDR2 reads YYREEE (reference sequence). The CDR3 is CASSNRDRGEETQYF. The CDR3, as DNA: TGTGCCAGCAGCAACCGGGACAGGGGAGAAGAGACCCAGTACTTC.

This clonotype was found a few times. The CDR3 protein is CSARVGTAVYEQYF. The CDR3 DNA reads TGCAGTGCTAGAGTAGGGACGGCTGTCTACGAGCAGTACTTC. The J gene is TRBJ2-7, the V gene TRBV20-1; D is perhaps TRBD1 or TRBD2 (5 bases each). Germline-derived CDR1 and CDR2 are DFQATT and SNEGSKA (reference sequence). The V end was cut by 1 base, the J end by 3 bases, with 13 bases between. This CDR3 is built from 14 residues.

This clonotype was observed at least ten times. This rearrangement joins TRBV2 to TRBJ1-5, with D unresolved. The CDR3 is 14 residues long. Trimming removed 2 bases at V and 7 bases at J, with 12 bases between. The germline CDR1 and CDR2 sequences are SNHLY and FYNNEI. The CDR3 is CASSELEGGQPQHF. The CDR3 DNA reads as TGTGCCAGCAGTGAACTGGAGGGAGGCCAGCCCCAGCATTTT.

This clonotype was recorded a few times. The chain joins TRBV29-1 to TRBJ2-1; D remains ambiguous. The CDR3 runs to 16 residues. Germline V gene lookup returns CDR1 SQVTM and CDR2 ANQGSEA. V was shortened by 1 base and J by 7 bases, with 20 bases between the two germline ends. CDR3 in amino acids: CSVEVAGSLFGNEQFF. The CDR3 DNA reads TGCAGCGTTGAAGTCGCCGGATCATTATTTGGGAATGAGCAGTTCTTC.

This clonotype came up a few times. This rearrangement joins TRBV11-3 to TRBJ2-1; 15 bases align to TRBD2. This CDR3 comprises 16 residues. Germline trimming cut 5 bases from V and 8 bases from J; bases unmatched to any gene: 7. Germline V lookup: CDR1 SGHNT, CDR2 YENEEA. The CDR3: CASSPSGTSGRHEQFF. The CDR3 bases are TGTGCCAGCAGCCCATCCGGGACTAGCGGGAGGCATGAGCAGTTCTTC.

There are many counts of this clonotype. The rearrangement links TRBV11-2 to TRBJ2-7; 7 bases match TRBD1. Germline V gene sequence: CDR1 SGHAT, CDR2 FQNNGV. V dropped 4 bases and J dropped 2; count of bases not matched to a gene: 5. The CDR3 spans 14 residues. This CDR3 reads CASSSRTGTYEQYF. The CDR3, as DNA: TGTGCCAGCAGCTCCCGGACAGGCACCTACGAGCAGTACTTC.

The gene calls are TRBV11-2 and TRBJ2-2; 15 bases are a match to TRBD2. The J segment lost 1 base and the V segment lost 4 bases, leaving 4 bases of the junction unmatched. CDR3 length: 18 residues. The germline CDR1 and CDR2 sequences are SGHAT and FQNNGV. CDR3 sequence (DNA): TGTGCCAGCAGCTCTTGGACTAGCGGGAGGGGGAACACCGGGGAGCTGTTTTTT. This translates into CASSSWTSGRGNTGELFF.

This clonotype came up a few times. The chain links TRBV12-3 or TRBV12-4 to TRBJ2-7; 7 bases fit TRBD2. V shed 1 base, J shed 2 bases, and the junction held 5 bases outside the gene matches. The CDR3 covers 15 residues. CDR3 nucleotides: TGTGCCAGCAGTTTAGGAGCGGGGATGACCTACGAGCAGTACTTC. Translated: CASSLGAGMTYEQYF.

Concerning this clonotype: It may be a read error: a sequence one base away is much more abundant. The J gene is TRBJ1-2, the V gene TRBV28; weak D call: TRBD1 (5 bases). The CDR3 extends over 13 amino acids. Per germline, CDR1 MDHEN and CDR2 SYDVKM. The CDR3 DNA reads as TGTGCCGGCAGTTTGCCCGGGGCCTATGGCTACACCTTC. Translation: CAGSLPGAYGYTF.

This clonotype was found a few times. CDR3 residues: CASSPQGVNEQFF. CDR3 DNA sequence: TGTGCCAGCAGCCCACAGGGGGTGAATGAGCAGTTCTTC. The V gene is TRBV12-3 or TRBV12-4, the J gene TRBJ2-1, with 8 bases lining up with TRBD1. The J segment lost 7 bases and the V segment lost 6 bases, leaving 5 bases of the junction unmatched. CDR3 length equals 13 residues.

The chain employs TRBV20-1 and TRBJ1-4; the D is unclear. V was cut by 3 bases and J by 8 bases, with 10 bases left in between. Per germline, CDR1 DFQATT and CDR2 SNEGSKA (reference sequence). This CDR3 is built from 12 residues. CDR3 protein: CSARGRKEKLFF. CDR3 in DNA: TGCAGTGCTAGGGGTCGCAAGGAAAAACTGTTTTTT.

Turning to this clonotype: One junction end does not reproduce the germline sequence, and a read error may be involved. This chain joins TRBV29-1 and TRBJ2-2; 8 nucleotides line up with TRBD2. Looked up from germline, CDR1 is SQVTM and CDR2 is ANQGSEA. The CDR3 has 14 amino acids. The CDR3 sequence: CSVSSGRNTGELVF. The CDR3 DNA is TGCAGCGTGTCAAGCGGGAGAAACACCGGGGAGCTGGTTTTT.

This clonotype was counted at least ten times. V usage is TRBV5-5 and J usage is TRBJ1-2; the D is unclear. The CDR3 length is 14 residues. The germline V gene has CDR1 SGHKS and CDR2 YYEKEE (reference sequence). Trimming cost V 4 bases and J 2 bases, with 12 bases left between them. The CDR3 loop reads CASSPPAANYGYTF. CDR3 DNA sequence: TGTGCCAGCAGCCCCCCCGCCGCAAACTATGGCTACACCTTC.

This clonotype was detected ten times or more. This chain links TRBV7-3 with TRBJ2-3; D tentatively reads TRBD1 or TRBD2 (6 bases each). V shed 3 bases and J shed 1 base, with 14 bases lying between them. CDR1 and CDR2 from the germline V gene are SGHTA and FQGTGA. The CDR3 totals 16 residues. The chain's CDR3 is CASSLWGAVGTDTQYF. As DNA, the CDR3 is TGTGCCAGCAGCTTGTGGGGGGCCGTGGGCACAGATACGCAGTATTTT. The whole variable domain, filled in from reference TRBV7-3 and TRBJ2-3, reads GAGVSQTPSNKVTEKGKYVELRCDPISGHTALYWYRQSLGQGPEFLIYFQGTGAADDSGLPNDRFFAVRPEGSVSTLKIQRTERGDSAVYLCASSLWGAVGTDTQYFGPGTRLTVL.

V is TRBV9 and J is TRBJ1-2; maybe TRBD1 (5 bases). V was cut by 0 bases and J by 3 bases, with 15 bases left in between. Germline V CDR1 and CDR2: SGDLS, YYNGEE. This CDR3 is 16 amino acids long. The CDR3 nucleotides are TGTGCCAGCAGCGTAGCCGTCAAGGGGCAAGACTATGGCTACACCTTC. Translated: CASSVAVKGQDYGYTF. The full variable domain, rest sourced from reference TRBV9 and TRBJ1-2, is DSGVTQTPKHLITATGQRVTLRCSPRSGDLSVYWYQQSLDQGLQFLIQYYNGEERAKGNILERFSAQQFPDLHSELNLSSLELGDSALYFCASSVAVKGQDYGYTFGSGTRLTVV.

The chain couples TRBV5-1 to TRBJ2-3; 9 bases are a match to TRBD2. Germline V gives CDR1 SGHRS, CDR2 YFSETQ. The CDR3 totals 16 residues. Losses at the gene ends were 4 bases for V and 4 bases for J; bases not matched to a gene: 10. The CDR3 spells CASSGGTSLRADTQYF. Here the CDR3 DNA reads TGCGCCAGCAGCGGGGGGACTAGCCTACGCGCAGATACGCAGTATTTT.

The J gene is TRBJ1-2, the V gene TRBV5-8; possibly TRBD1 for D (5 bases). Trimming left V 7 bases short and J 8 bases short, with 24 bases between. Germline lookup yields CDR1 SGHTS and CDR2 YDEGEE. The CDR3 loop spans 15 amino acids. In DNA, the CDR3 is TGTGCCAGCGTTGGGGGGACCCCAGGATTTTTGGGCTACACCTTC. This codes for CASVGGTPGFLGYTF.

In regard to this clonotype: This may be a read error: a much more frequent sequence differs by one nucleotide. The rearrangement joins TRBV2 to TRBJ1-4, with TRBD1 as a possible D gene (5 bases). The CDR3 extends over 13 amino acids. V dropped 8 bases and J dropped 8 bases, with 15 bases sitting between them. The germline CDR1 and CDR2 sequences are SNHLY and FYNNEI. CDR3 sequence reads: CASGPNRQEKLFF. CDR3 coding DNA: TGTGCCAGCGGCCCTAACAGGCAGGAAAAACTGTTTTTT. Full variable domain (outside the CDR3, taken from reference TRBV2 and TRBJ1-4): EPEVTQTPSHQVTQMGQEVILRCVPISNHLYFYWYRQILGQKVEFLVSFYNNEISEKSEIFDDQFSVERPDGSNFTLKIRSTKLEDSAMYFCASGPNRQEKLFFGSGTQLSVL.